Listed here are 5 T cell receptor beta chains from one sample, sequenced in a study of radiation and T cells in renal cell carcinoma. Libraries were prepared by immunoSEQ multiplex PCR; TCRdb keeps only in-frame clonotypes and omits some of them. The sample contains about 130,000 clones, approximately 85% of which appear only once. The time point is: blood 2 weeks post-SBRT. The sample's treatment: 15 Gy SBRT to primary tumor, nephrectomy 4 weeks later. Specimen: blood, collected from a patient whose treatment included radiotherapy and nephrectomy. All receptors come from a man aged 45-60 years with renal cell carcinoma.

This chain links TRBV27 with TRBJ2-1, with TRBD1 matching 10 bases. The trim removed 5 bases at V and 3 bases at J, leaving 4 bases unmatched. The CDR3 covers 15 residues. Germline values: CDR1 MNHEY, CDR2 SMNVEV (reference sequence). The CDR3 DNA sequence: TGTGCCAGCAGTACCCGGACAGGGGGCTACAATGAGCAGTTCTTC. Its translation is CASSTRTGGYNEQFF.

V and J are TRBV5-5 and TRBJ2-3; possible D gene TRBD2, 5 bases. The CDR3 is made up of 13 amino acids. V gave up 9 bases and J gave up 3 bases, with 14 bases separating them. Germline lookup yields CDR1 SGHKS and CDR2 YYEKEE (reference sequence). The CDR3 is CATREYGTDTQYF. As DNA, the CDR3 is TGTGCCACGAGGGAGTACGGAACAGATACGCAGTATTTT.

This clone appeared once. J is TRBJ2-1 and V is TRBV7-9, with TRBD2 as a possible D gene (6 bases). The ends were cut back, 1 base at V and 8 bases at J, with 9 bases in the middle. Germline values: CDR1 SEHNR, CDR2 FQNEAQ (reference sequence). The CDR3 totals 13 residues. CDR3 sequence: CASSLGLDHEQFF. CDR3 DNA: TGTGCCAGCAGCTTAGGACTAGACCATGAGCAGTTCTTC.

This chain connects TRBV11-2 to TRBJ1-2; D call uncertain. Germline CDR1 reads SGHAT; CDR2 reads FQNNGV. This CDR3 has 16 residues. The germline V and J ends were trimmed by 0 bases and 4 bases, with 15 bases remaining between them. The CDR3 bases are TGTGCCAGCAGCTTAGATCGGTTGGGGTGGGCCTATGGCTACACCTTC. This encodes CASSLDRLGWAYGYTF.

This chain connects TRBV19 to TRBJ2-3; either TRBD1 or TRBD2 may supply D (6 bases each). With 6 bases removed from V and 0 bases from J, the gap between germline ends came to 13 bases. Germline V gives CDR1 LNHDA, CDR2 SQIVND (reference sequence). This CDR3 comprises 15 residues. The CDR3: CASRSEGESTDTQYF. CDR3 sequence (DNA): TGTGCCAGTAGATCGGAGGGGGAAAGCACAGATACGCAGTATTTT.